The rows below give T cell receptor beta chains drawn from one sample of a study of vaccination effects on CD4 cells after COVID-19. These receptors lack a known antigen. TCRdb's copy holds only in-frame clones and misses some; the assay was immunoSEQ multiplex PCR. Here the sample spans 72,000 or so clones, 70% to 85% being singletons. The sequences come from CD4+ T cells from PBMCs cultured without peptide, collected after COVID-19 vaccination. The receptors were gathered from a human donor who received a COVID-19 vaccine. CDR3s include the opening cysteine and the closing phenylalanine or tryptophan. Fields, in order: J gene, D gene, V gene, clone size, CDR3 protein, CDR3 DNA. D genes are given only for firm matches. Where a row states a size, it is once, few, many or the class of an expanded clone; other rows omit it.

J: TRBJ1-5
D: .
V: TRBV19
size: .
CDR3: CASSDDRITSYSNQPQHF
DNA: TGTGCCAGTAGTGATGACAGGATTACCTCCTATAGCAATCAGCCCCAGCATTTT

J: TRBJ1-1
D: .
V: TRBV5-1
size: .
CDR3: CASSRSAENTEAFF
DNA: TGCGCCAGCAGCCGCTCTGCGGAGAACACTGAAGCTTTCTTT

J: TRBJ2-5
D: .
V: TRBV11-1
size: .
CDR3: CASSLGDRRETQYF
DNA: TGTGCCAGCAGCTTAGGGGATAGAAGGGAGACCCAGTACTTC

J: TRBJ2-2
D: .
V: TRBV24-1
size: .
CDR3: CATSDLWTGETGELFF
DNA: TGTGCCACCAGTGATTTGTGGACGGGGGAAACCGGGGAGCTGTTTTTT

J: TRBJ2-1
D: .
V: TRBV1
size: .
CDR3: CTSSQVDAGSSYNEQFF
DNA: TGCACCAGCAGCCAAGTGGACGCCGGATCCTCCTACAATGAGCAGTTCTTC

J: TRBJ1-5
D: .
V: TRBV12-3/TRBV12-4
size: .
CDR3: CASSSQDYQPQHF
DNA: TGTGCCAGCAGTTCACAGGATTATCAGCCCCAGCATTTT

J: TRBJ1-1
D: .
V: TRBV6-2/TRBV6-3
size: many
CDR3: CASSYRTAEAFF
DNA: TGTGCCAGCAGTTACAGGACAGCCGAAGCTTTCTTT

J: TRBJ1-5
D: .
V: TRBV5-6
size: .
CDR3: CASSLRGQPQHF
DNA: TGTGCCAGCAGCTTGAGGGGTCAGCCCCAGCATTTT

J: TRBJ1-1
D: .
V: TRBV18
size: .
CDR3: CASSPVGSRNTEAFF
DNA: TGTGCCAGCTCACCGGTTGGGAGTAGGAACACTGAAGCTTTCTTT

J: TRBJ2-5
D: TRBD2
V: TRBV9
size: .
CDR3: CASSVTSGGQETQYF
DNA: TGTGCCAGCAGCGTGACTAGCGGGGGACAAGAGACCCAGTACTTC

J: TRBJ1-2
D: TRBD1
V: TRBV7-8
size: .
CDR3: CASSFTPQGAGYGYTF
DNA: TGTGCCAGCAGCTTTACACCACAGGGGGCTGGTTATGGCTACACCTTC

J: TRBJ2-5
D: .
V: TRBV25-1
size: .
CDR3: CASQGGETQYF
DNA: TGTGCCTCCCAGGGAGGAGAGACCCAGTACTTC

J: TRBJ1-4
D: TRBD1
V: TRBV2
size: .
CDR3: CASSEDRGNEKLFF
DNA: TGTGCCAGCAGTGAGGACAGGGGTAATGAAAAACTGTTTTTT

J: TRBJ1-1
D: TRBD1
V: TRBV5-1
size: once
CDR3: CASSATTGPQGTEAFF
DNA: TGCGCCAGCAGCGCCACGACAGGGCCCCAGGGCACTGAAGCTTTCTTT

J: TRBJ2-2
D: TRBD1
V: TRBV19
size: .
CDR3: CASSPGDRGVTGELFF
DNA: TGTGCCAGTAGTCCCGGGGACAGGGGGGTCACCGGGGAGCTGTTTTTT

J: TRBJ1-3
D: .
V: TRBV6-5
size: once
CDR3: CASSYRQGGNTIYF
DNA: TGTGCCAGCAGTTACCGGCAGGGTGGAAACACCATATATTTT

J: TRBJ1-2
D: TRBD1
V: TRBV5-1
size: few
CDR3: CASSFGTVGGYTF
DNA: TGCGCCAGCAGCTTTGGGACAGTAGGCGGCTACACCTTC

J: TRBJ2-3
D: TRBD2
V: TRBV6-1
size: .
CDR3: CASSDADGEGNTDTQYF
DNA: TGTGCCAGCAGTGATGCGGATGGGGAGGGGAACACAGATACGCAGTATTTT

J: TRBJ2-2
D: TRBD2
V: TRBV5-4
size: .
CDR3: CASSLGRGGLTGELFF
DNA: TGTGCCAGCAGCTTGGGGCGGGGGGGCCTGACCGGGGAGCTGTTTTTT

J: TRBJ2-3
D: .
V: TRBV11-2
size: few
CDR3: CASSPTTGIRYF
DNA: TGTGCCAGCAGCCCAACCACGGGGATAAGGTATTTT

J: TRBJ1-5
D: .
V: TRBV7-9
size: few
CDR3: CASSPTVGQPQHF
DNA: TGTGCCAGCAGCCCCACCGTTGGTCAGCCCCAGCATTTT

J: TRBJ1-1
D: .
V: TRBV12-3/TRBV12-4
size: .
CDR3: CASIPGNTEAFF
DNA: TGTGCCAGCATCCCCGGGAACACTGAAGCTTTCTTT

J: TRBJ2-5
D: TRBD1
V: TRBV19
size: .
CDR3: CASSSLQGAPYF
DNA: TGTGCCAGTAGTTCACTACAGGGGGCCCCCTACTTC

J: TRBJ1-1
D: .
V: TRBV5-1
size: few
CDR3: CASSLDSMGTEAFF
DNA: TGCGCCAGCAGCTTGGACAGTATGGGCACTGAAGCTTTCTTT

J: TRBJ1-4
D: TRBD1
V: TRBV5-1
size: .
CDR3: CASSLVGGDYEKLFF
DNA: TGCGCCAGCAGCTTGGTAGGGGGCGATTATGAAAAACTGTTTTTT

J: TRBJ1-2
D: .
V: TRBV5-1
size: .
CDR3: CASSLGGGYGYTF
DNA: TGCGCCAGCAGCTTGGGAGGGGGCTATGGCTACACCTTC